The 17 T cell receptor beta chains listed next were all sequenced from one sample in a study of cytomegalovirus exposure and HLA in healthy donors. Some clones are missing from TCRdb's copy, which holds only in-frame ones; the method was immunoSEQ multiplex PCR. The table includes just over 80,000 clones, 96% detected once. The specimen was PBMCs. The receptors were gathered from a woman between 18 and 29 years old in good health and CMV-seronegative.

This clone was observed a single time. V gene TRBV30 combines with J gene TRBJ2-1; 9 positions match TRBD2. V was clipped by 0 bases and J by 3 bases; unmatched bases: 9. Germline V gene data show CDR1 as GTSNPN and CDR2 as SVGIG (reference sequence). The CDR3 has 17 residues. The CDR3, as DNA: TGTGCCTGGAGTGTAGCGATGACTAGCGGACACTACAATGAGCAGTTCTTC. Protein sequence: CAWSVAMTSGHYNEQFF. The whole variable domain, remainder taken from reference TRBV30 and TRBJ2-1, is SQTIHQWPATLVQPVGSPLSLECTVEGTSNPNLYWYRQAAGRGLQLLFYSVGIGQISSEVPQNLSASRPQDRQFILSSKKLLLSDSGFYLCAWSVAMTSGHYNEQFFGPGTRLTVL.

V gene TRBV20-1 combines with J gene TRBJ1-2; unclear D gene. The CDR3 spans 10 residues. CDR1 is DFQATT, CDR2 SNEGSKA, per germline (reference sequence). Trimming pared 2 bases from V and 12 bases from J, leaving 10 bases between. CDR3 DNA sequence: TGCAGTGCTAGAATCGCGGCGCACACCTTC. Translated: CSARIAAHTF.

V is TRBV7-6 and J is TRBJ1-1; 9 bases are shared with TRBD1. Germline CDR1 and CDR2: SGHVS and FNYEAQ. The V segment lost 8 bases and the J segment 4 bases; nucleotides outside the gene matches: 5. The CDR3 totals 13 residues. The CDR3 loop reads CASGTGMGTEAFF. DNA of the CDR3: TGTGCCAGCGGGACAGGGATGGGCACTGAAGCTTTCTTT.

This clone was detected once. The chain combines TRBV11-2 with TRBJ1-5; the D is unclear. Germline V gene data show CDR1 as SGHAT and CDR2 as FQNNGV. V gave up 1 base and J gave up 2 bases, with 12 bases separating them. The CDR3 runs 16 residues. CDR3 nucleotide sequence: TGTGCCAGCAGCTTAGGCCCAGGAACGGGCAATCAGCCCCAGCATTTT. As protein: CASSLGPGTGNQPQHF. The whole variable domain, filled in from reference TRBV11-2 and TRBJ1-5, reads EAGVAQSPRYKIIEKRQSVAFWCNPISGHATLYWYQQILGQGPKLLIQFQNNGVVDDSQLPKDRFSAERLKGVDSTLKIQPAKLEDSAVYLCASSLGPGTGNQPQHFGDGTRLSIL.

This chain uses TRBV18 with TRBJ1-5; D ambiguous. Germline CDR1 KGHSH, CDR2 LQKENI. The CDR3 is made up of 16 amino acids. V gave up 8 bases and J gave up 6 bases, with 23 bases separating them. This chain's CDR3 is CASATGLSQSGQPQHF. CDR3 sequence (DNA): TGTGCCAGCGCTACCGGGCTATCCCAGAGCGGTCAGCCCCAGCATTTT.

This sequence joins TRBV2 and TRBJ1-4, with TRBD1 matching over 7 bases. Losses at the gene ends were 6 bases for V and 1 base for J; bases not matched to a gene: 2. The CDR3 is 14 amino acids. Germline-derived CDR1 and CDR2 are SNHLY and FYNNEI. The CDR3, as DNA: TGTGCCAGCAGACAGGGGATAACTAATGAAAAACTGTTTTTT. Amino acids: CASRQGITNEKLFF.

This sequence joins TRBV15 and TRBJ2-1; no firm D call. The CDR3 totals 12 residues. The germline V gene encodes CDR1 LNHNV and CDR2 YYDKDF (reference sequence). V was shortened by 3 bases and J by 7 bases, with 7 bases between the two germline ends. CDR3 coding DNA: TGTGCCACCAGCAGTGGCGGTAATGAGCAGTTCTTC. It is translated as CATSSGGNEQFF.

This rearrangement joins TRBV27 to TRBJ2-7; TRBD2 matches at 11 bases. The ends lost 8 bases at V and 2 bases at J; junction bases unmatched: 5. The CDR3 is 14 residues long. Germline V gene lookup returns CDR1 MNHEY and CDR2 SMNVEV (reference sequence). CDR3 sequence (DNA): TGTGCCAGCGGCATGGGACTAGCGGCCTACGAGCAGTACTTC. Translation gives CASGMGLAAYEQYF.

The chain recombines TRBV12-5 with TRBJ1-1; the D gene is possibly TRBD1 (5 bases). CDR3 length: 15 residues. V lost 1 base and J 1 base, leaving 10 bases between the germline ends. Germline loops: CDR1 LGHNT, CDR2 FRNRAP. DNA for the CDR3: TGTGCTAGTGGTTTGGACCTCGGGGGGAACACTGAAGCTTTCTTT. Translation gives CASGLDLGGNTEAFF. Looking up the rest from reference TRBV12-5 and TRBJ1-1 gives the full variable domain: DARVTQTPRHKVTEMGQEVTMRCQPILGHNTVFWYRQTMMQGLELLAYFRNRAPLDDSGMPKDRFSAEMPDATLATLKIQPSEPRDSAVYFCASGLDLGGNTEAFFGQGTRLTVV.

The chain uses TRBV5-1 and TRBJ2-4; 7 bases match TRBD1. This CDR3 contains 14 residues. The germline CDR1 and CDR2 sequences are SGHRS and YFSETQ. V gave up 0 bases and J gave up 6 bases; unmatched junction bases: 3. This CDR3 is CASSLEQGVNIQYF. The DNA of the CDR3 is TGCGCCAGCAGCTTGGAGCAGGGGGTAAACATTCAGTACTTC.

CDR3 DNA sequence: TGTGCCAGCTCCACCGGGACAGCGAACACTGAAGCTTTCTTT. Translating gives CASSTGTANTEAFF. The rearrangement links TRBV18 to TRBJ1-1, with TRBD1 matching over 7 bases. The V and J ends lost 6 bases and 1 base, in that order; junction bases with no gene match: 5. Germline CDR1 KGHSH, CDR2 LQKENI. The CDR3 runs to 14 residues. The whole variable domain, remainder taken from reference TRBV18 and TRBJ1-1, is NAGVMQNPRHLVRRRGQEARLRCSPMKGHSHVYWYRQLPEEGLKFMVYLQKENIIDESGMPKERFSAEFPKEGPSILRIQQVVRGDSAAYFCASSTGTANTEAFFGQGTRLTVV.

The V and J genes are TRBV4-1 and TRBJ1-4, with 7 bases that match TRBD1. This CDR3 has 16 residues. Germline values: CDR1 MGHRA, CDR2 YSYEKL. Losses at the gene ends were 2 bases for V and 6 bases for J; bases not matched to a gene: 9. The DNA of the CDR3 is TGCGCCAGCAGCCAACGACGGACAGGAGAACATGAAAAACTGTTTTTT. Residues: CASSQRRTGEHEKLFF.

CDR3 DNA sequence: TGTGCCAGCAGCACGGGACTAGCGCCCTGGAGCTCCTACGAGCAGTACTTC. It is translated as CASSTGLAPWSSYEQYF. The chain combines TRBV7-2 with TRBJ2-7; the match to TRBD2 covers 10 bases. The trim removed 5 bases at V and 0 bases at J, leaving 10 bases unmatched. This CDR3 contains 17 residues. Germline V gene lookup returns CDR1 SGHTA and CDR2 FQGNSA.

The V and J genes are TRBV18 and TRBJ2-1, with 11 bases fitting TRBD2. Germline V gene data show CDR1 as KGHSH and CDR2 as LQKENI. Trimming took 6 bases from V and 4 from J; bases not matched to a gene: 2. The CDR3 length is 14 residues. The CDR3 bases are TGTGCCAGCTCCCGACTAGCGGGATACAATGAGCAGTTCTTC. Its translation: CASSRLAGYNEQFF.

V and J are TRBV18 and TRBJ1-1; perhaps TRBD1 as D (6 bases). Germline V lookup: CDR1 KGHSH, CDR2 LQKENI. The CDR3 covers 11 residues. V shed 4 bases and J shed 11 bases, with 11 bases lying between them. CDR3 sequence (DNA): TGTGCCAGCTCACATCCAAGGGGGGCTTTCTTT. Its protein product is CASSHPRGAFF.

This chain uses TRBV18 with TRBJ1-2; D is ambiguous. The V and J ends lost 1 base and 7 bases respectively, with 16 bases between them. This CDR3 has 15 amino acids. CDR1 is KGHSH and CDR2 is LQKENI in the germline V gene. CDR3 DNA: TGTGCCAGCTCACCACAAGCTCGGGAAGAGAGTGGCTACACCTTC. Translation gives CASSPQAREESGYTF.

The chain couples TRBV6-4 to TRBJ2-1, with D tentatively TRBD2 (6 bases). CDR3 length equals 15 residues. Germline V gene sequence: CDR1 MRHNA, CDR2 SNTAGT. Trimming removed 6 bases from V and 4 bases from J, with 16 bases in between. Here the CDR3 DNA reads TGTGCCAGCAGCGATCGCGGGACGCCTTACAATGAGCAGTTCTTC. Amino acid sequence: CASSDRGTPYNEQFF.